This entry features one T cell receptor beta chain sequence. The germline V gene has CDR1 SQVTM and CDR2 ANQGSEA. CDR3 length equals 15 residues. With 0 bases removed from V and 5 bases from J, the gap between germline ends came to 16 bases. This record belongs to a study of CD8+ T cells in alopecia areata. Study at large: Treated patients swallowed 5 to 10 mg of oral tofacitinib twice daily. Tofacitinib lasted 6 to 18 months, then 6 months off drug.

cDNA serving as the sequencing template came from extracted, reverse transcribed RNA. Produced via immunoSEQ multiplex PCR; TCRdb's table is partial and in-frame only. The sample yields more than 90,000 clones, around two fifths seen once. Source material: CD4+ T cells sorted from blood. The sequence came from a human donor with alopecia areata. The chain carries TRBV29-1 and TRBJ2-5, with unresolved D. The CDR3 is CSVEDAPSVVETQYF. CDR3 in DNA: TGCAGCGTTGAAGATGCCCCCTCCGTCGTCGAGACCCAGTACTTC.